This TCR beta chain was captured in a study of cytomegalovirus exposure and HLA in healthy donors. Looking at the study overall: Earlier work reported roughly 120 million unique TCR beta sequences from about 179 million T cells. Among the roughly 400 genotyped donors, approximately 81% were placed in the Caucasian-associated ancestry cluster.

The V gene end was trimmed by 4 bases and the J gene end by 2 bases; junction bases not matched to a gene: 8. The CDR3 is made up of 15 amino acids. Looked up from germline, CDR1 is SGHNT and CDR2 is YYREEE (reference sequence). It was with 60 Vbeta and 13 Jbeta primers that the PCR ran. The method was immunoSEQ multiplex PCR; TCRdb's version includes in-frame clones alone and lacks a portion of them. The table lists about 130,000 clones, around two thirds of them singletons. The gene calls are TRBV5-4 and TRBJ2-7; the match to TRBD1 covers 8 bases. The clonotype was recovered from a woman aged 55-69 years in good health and CMV-seropositive. The specimen was PBMCs. CDR3 DNA sequence: TGTGCCAGCAGCGCCGGACAGGGTCTCGCCTACGAGCAGTACTTC. Translated: CASSAGQGLAYEQYF.